This T cell receptor (beta chain) was identified in a study of T-cell reconstitution after alpha-beta-depleted transplantation in children. This clonotype turned up a few times. As it was prepared, the TCRbeta library received unique molecular identifiers. In TCRdb, the PCR reads were re-called with MiXCR into one record per CDR3 protein. The sample consists of 900,000 or so distinct CDR3 sequences, approximately 15% of them appearing once. This CDR3 contains 12 residues. Germline assignment: CDR1 DFQATT and CDR2 SNEGSKA (reference sequence). Trimming took 6 bases from V and 1 from J, leaving 9 bases between them.

The chain links TRBV20-1 to TRBJ1-1, with TRBD1 as a possible D gene (5 bases). The sequencing used PBMCs, mostly from graft donor cells, collected 360 days after TCRalphabeta/CD19-depleted stem cell transplant. The sequence derives from a male patient younger than 18 who had a stem cell transplant for acute lymphoblastic leukemia, so the T cells may come from the graft donor. The CDR3: CSAAGPNTEAFF. The CDR3 DNA sequence: TGCAGTGCGGCGGGACCGAACACTGAAGCTTTCTTT.